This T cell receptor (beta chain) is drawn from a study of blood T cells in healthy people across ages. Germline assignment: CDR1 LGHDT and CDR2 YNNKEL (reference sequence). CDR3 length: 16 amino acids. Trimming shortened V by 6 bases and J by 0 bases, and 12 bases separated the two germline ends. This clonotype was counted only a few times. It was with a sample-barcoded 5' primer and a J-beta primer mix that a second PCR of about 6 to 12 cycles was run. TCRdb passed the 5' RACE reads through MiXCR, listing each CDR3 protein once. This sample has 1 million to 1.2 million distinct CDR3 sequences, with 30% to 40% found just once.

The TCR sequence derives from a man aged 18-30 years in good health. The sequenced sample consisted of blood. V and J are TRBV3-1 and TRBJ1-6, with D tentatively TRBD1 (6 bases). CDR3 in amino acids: CASSRDRSSYNSPLHF. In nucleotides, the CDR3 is TGTGCCAGCAGTCGCGACAGGAGCTCCTATAATTCACCCCTCCACTTT.